Below are 28 T cell receptor beta chains sequenced from a single sample in a study of beta chain features in type 1 diabetes. Investigators reverse transcribed all isolated RNA, so they sequenced expressed TCRB transcripts. Sequenced by immunoSEQ multiplex PCR; TCRdb stores in-frame clones only, minus some. The table has 900,000 or so clones, 17% seen once. Input material: naive CD4+ T cells from blood. The source of these receptors is a woman under 30 in good health.

The gene calls are TRBV9 and TRBJ2-2; D is perhaps TRBD1 or TRBD2 (6 bases each). V was cut by 2 bases and J by 3 bases, with 14 bases left in between. The CDR3 spans 16 residues. Germline V CDR1 and CDR2: SGDLS, YYNGEE. The CDR3 reads CASSVGGGRDTGELFF. In DNA form, the CDR3 reads TGTGCCAGCAGCGTTGGAGGGGGAAGAGACACCGGGGAGCTGTTTTTT.

The chain combines TRBV7-9 with TRBJ2-7; TRBD1 agrees at 9 bases. The CDR3 runs 14 residues. J lost 1 base, V lost 6 bases, and 4 bases had no gene match. The V gene's germline CDR1 is SEHNR and CDR2 FQNEAQ (reference sequence). The chain's CDR3 is CASRPGQGSYEQYF. The CDR3 DNA is TGTGCCAGCAGACCAGGACAGGGGTCCTACGAGCAGTACTTC.

This clone has more than one count but fewer than ten. The chain couples TRBV18 to TRBJ2-5; D gene unclear. The V and J ends lost 6 bases and 1 base respectively, with 12 bases between them. The CDR3 sequence is 14 residues long. Germline V gene sequence: CDR1 KGHSH, CDR2 LQKENI. CDR3 DNA sequence: TGTGCCAGCTCGCTTCGTTCAGTCCAAGAGACCCAGTACTTC. Its translation: CASSLRSVQETQYF.

This chain connects TRBV27 to TRBJ2-7; the D call may be TRBD1 or TRBD2 (5 bases each). The CDR3 extends over 15 amino acids. Looked up from germline, CDR1 is MNHEY and CDR2 is SMNVEV (reference sequence). V was clipped by 9 bases and J by 6 bases, with 24 bases between them. The CDR3 DNA sequence: TGTGCCAGTCGGGGCGCCTCCCCCGCAAAGGGCGAGCAGTACTTC. Protein sequence: CASRGASPAKGEQYF.

This clone has just one count. V gene TRBV18 combines with J gene TRBJ2-2, with D hard to call. This CDR3 contains 15 residues. Germline values: CDR1 KGHSH, CDR2 LQKENI. Between the trimmed V and J ends, which lost 6 bases and 5 bases, there was a span of 16 bases. CDR3 in DNA: TGTGCCAGCTCGCCGGGCCGGGTCCGAACCGGGGAGCTGTTTTTT. It is translated as CASSPGRVRTGELFF.

The table lists this clone with a few counts. The V call is TRBV6-6, the J call TRBJ2-7; D not certain. This CDR3 has 11 residues. The V and J ends lost 6 bases and 3 bases respectively, with 6 bases between them. Germline V gene sequence: CDR1 MNHNY, CDR2 SVGAGI (reference sequence). CDR3 DNA: TGTGCCAGCAGCACCGGCTACGAGCAGTACTTC. Its translation is CASSTGYEQYF.

The sample holds a few counts of this clone. The chain employs TRBV10-3 and TRBJ2-1, with 16 bases aligning to TRBD2. V lost 3 bases, J lost 1 base, and 9 bases stayed unmatched. CDR1 ENHRY and CDR2 SYGVKD come from the germline V gene. The CDR3 spans 20 residues. CDR3 loop: CAISDGGLAGGPGSYNEQFF. The CDR3, as DNA: TGTGCCATCAGTGACGGGGGACTAGCGGGAGGGCCGGGGTCCTACAATGAGCAGTTCTTC.

The rearrangement uses TRBV2 and TRBJ1-1; no clear D. The CDR3 runs 12 residues. The V end lost 4 bases, the J end lost 1 base, and 4 bases lay between the germline ends. From germline, CDR1 is SNHLY and CDR2 FYNNEI. Here the CDR3 DNA reads TGTGCCAGCAGTGGGCAGAACACTGAAGCTTTCTTT. Protein product: CASSGQNTEAFF.

This clone was counted only a few times. CDR3 DNA: TGTGCCAGCAGCTTAGCCGGGCAGGGCTTCTACGAGCAGTACTTC. This gives the protein CASSLAGQGFYEQYF. The chain carries TRBV7-8 and TRBJ2-7; D is possibly TRBD1 (5 bases). The CDR3 consists of 15 residues. The V end was cut by 0 bases, the J end by 3 bases, with 12 bases between. Germline V gene sequence: CDR1 SGHVS, CDR2 FQNEAQ.

The chain is built from TRBV4-3 and TRBJ2-1; D might be TRBD1 (6 bases). Germline CDR1 reads LGHNA; CDR2 reads YSLEER. The V end was cut by 0 bases, the J end by 2 bases, with 14 bases between. The CDR3 is made up of 17 amino acids. The CDR3 bases are TGCGCCAGCAGCCAAGATTTGACAGGAGGCGCCTACAATGAGCAGTTCTTC. Translated, it gives CASSQDLTGGAYNEQFF.

A note on this clone: A read error may account for a junction end that differs from germline. The CDR3 loop reads CAISSDRVEPQHF. The CDR3 region has the DNA TGTGCCATCAGTTCAGACAGGGTTGAGCCCCAGCATTTT. The chain combines TRBV6-5 with TRBJ1-5; 7 bases line up with TRBD1. The CDR3 loop spans 13 amino acids. CDR1 and CDR2 (germline): MNHEY, SVGAGI.

This clone was counted a few times. This chain links TRBV21-1 with TRBJ2-5; the table's D call, TRBD2, was not checked against the DNA. TRBV21-1 is noted as a pseudogene. This CDR3 has 20 amino acids. The CDR3: CASSASGTWAGVFERETQYF. CDR3 nucleotides: TGTGCCAGCAGCGCCTCAGGGACGTGGGCGGGAGTGTTCGAGAGGGAGACCCAGTACTTC.

This clone was observed a single time. This sequence joins TRBV28 and TRBJ2-7; the D gene is possibly TRBD2 (6 bases). Germline V gene lookup returns CDR1 MDHEN and CDR2 SYDVKM. CDR3 length: 14 residues. V dropped 3 bases and J dropped 2 bases, with 11 bases sitting between them. The CDR3, as DNA: TGTGCCAGCAGTTTTGGTGGGGAGGCCTACGAGCAGTACTTC. This encodes CASSFGGEAYEQYF.

This clone has only a few counts. The chain is built from TRBV7-3 and TRBJ2-3, with TRBD2 identical over 12 bases. The J segment lost 4 bases and the V segment lost 5 bases, leaving 7 bases of the junction unmatched. CDR1 and CDR2 (germline): SGHTA, FQGTGA. The CDR3 is made up of 16 amino acids. The CDR3 nucleotides are TGTGCCAGCAGCCGGGGACTAGCGGGTTTTGCAGATACGCAGTATTTT. Translation: CASSRGLAGFADTQYF. The whole variable domain, filled in from reference TRBV7-3 and TRBJ2-3, reads GAGVSQTPSNKVTEKGKYVELRCDPISGHTALYWYRQSLGQGPEFLIYFQGTGAADDSGLPNDRFFAVRPEGSVSTLKIQRTERGDSAVYLCASSRGLAGFADTQYFGPGTRLTVL.

The rearrangement joins TRBV19 to TRBJ2-1; 7 bases map to TRBD2. The V segment lost 5 bases and the J segment 4 bases; nucleotides outside the gene matches: 5. Germline assignment: CDR1 LNHDA and CDR2 SQIVND (reference sequence). CDR3 length: 14 amino acids. The CDR3 loop reads CASSRTSAYNEQFF. In nucleotides, the CDR3 is TGTGCCAGTAGTCGTACTAGCGCTTACAATGAGCAGTTCTTC.

This clone has more than one count but fewer than ten. The gene calls are TRBV10-2 and TRBJ2-7; TRBD2 matches at 12 bases. Trimming at V came to 9 bases and at J to 4 bases, leaving 4 bases not matched to a gene. Germline assignment: CDR1 WSHSY and CDR2 SAAADI. This CDR3 has 13 amino acids. The CDR3 DNA reads as TGCGCCAGTCTTCTAGCGGGAGGGTACGAGCAGTACTTC. Translation gives CASLLAGGYEQYF.

This clone has only a few counts. The chain carries TRBV10-3 and TRBJ2-7; D not resolved. The V gene lost 8 bases and the J gene lost 2 bases, with 13 bases spanning the gap. Germline V lookup: CDR1 ENHRY, CDR2 SYGVKD. The CDR3 covers 13 residues. CDR3 nucleotide sequence: TGTGCCATCCGAGGCAGAACAACCTACGAGCAGTACTTC. It encodes CAIRGRTTYEQYF.

This chain joins TRBV5-4 and TRBJ1-1; perhaps TRBD1 as D (6 bases). CDR1 is SGHNT and CDR2 is YYREEE in the germline V gene (reference sequence). The CDR3 contains 13 residues. Deletions cut 3 bases from V and 0 bases from J, with 6 bases between. The CDR3 DNA sequence: TGTGCCAGCAGCTGGACAGTGAACACTGAAGCTTTCTTT. As protein: CASSWTVNTEAFF.

This clone was seen a few times. This sequence joins TRBV7-3 and TRBJ2-1, with 7 bases matching TRBD1. Unmatched junction bases numbered 19, after V lost 2 bases and J lost 6 bases. From germline, CDR1 is SGHTA and CDR2 FQGTGA. CDR3 length equals 19 residues. The CDR3 DNA sequence: TGTGCCAGCAGCTTAGACATCTATGCCTCAGGGGGAAAGGGCAATGAGCAGTTCTTC. Translating it yields CASSLDIYASGGKGNEQFF.

A note on this clone: A junction end diverges from the germline sequence, so it may reflect a read error. The chain has TRBV10-3 and TRBJ1-2; D is unresolved. This CDR3 comprises 13 residues. Germline assignment: CDR1 ENHRY and CDR2 SYGVKD. The CDR3 sequence is CASSVLVYYGYTF. The CDR3 nucleotides read TGTGCCAGCAGTGTCTTGGTGTACTATGGCTACACCTTC.

The chain joins TRBV7-3 to TRBJ2-5; D is perhaps TRBD2 (6 bases). Germline loops: CDR1 SGHTA, CDR2 FQGTGA. Trimming left V 5 bases short and J 2 bases short, with 18 bases between. CDR3 length: 16 amino acids. In DNA form, the CDR3 reads TGTGCCAGCAGCACACCGGGACTCATTAAACAAGAGACCCAGTACTTC. Amino acids: CASSTPGLIKQETQYF.

The chain uses TRBV4-1 and TRBJ2-1, with TRBD2 matching 7 bases. Germline V CDR1 and CDR2: MGHRA, YSYEKL. The CDR3 has 15 residues. The trim removed 4 bases at V and 9 bases at J, leaving 12 bases unmatched. CDR3 residues: CASSPRIRAGTEQFF. In DNA form, the CDR3 reads TGCGCCAGCAGCCCACGTATACGAGCGGGAACTGAGCAGTTCTTC.

This clone has only a few counts. The chain links TRBV18 to TRBJ2-4, with D tentatively TRBD2 (6 bases). This CDR3 has 14 residues. Germline CDR1 KGHSH, CDR2 LQKENI. Trimming left V 0 bases short and J 8 bases short, with 11 bases between. CDR3: CASSPPGGSDIQYF. The CDR3 DNA is TGTGCCAGCTCACCACCGGGGGGTTCCGACATTCAGTACTTC.

The chain joins TRBV11-2 to TRBJ2-3; D tentatively fits TRBD1 or TRBD2 (5 bases each). In germline, CDR1 is SGHAT, CDR2 FQNNGV. This CDR3 contains 15 residues. Trimming removed 4 bases from V and 0 bases from J, with 11 bases in between. The CDR3 nucleotides read TGTGCCAGCAGCTCCTTCCGGGGCAGCACAGATACGCAGTATTTT. As protein: CASSSFRGSTDTQYF. Together with reference TRBV11-2 and TRBJ2-3, the CDR3 gives the full variable domain: EAGVAQSPRYKIIEKRQSVAFWCNPISGHATLYWYQQILGQGPKLLIQFQNNGVVDDSQLPKDRFSAERLKGVDSTLKIQPAKLEDSAVYLCASSSFRGSTDTQYFGPGTRLTVL.

CDR3: CASSQDLLDGMGSGNTIYF. CDR3 coding DNA: TGCGCCAGCAGCCAAGATCTTCTGGACGGTATGGGATCTGGAAACACCATATATTTT. The chain employs TRBV4-3 and TRBJ1-3; D gene uncertain. Germline V CDR1 and CDR2: LGHNA, YSLEER. Trimming left V 0 bases short and J 1 base short, with 19 bases between. The CDR3 covers 19 residues.

This clone showed up just a few times. The gene calls are TRBV29-1 and TRBJ1-2, with TRBD1 as a possible D gene (6 bases). The CDR3 has 12 amino acids. Germline CDR1 reads SQVTM; CDR2 reads ANQGSEA. V was cut by 7 bases and J by 7 bases, with 16 bases left in between. The CDR3 loop reads CSAQQGRGGYTF. DNA for the CDR3: TGCAGCGCCCAACAGGGAAGGGGTGGCTACACCTTC.

The table lists this clone with a few counts. The CDR3 DNA is TGTGCCAGCAGCCCCCGACAGTTGGGGGGGCTTCCCGGGGAGCTGTTTTTT. Translating it yields CASSPRQLGGLPGELFF. The rearrangement links TRBV9 to TRBJ2-2, with D tentatively TRBD2 (7 bases). Germline values: CDR1 SGDLS, CDR2 YYNGEE. V was trimmed by 4 bases and J by 6 bases, leaving 22 bases between them. The CDR3 spans 17 residues.

V is TRBV23-1 and J is TRBJ2-3; TRBD1 matches 7 bases. TRBV23-1 is filed as an ORF, its function uncertain. After removal of 5 bases from V and 0 bases from J, the junction contained 14 bases not matched to a gene. CDR3 length equals 18 residues. For the CDR3, the DNA is TGCGCCAGCAGTTTGTATGACGAGGGACAGAAAAGCACAGATACGCAGTATTTT. It codes for CASSLYDEGQKSTDTQYF.